This T cell receptor (beta chain) comes out of a study of Graves' ophthalmopathy and Graves' hyperthyroidism. CDR3 regions of TCR beta were amplified from RNA transcripts. HTBI primers served in a first-round RT-PCR, which a second-round multiplex PCR followed. TCRdb re-called the multiplex PCR reads with MiXCR, one entry per CDR3 protein. The data show 650,000 to 900,000 distinct CDR3 sequences, with 35% to 50% seen just once and 44% held by the top ten. This clonotype was picked up many times. Antigen specificity is unknown. General study findings and limits: Sensitivity reached 87.88% and specificity 75% to 82% for a 13-signature model separating ophthalmopathy from stable hyperthyroidism.

With 3 bases removed from V and 0 bases from J, the gap between germline ends came to 8 bases. The CDR3 has 13 residues. CDR1 is DFQATT, CDR2 SNEGSKA, per germline (reference sequence). This chain joins TRBV20-1 and TRBJ2-5, with a weak D call TRBD2 (6 bases). The sample comprised peripheral blood. The receptor's source is an adult man with Graves' ophthalmopathy. The CDR3 DNA reads TGCAGTGCTAGGGCGGGACACCAAGAGACCCAGTACTTC. Translation: CSARAGHQETQYF.